This record covers a single T cell receptor (beta chain). The junction and the germline gene differ at one end; a read error may be behind it. For the second PCR, which ran for 7 to 11 cycles, a sample-barcoded 5' primer and a J-beta primer mix were used. Using its own MiXCR run on the 5' RACE reads, TCRdb lists one record per CDR3 protein. The profile shows approximately 800,000 distinct CDR3 sequences, around a quarter of them singletons. The data belong to a study of blood T cells in healthy people across ages. This sample also appeared in a second study, on T cells of mothers and their children.

The sequenced sample was blood. This clonotype originated in a boy younger than 18 in good health.

CDR3 DNA sequence: TGCACCAGCAGCCAAGGACTAGCGGGAGGAGAGACCCAGTACTTC. This sequence encodes CTSSQGLAGGETQYF. The chain carries TRBV4-3 and TRBJ2-5; the match to TRBD2 covers 14 bases. Germline V lookup: CDR1 LGHNA, CDR2 YSLEER. This CDR3 spans 15 amino acids.